These 30 T cell receptor beta chains were sequenced from one sample in a study of cytomegalovirus exposure and HLA in healthy donors (dated by TCRdb to the late 2010s). The library was prepared using the immunoSEQ multiplex PCR assay. For the multiplex PCR, a mixture combining 60 forward primers for TCR Vbeta segments and 13 reverse primers for TCR Jbeta segments was used. TCRdb took this table from immuneACCESS and kept in-frame rearrangements with V and J called. Such tables lack part of the clones; where checked against another copy, unresolved V genes explain under half of the gap, and the rest is unexplained. The table for this sample lists around 70,000 clones. The ten largest account for about 0.83% of the sample. Sequencing was done on a sample of PBMCs. These TCRs come from a boy under 18 in good health and CMV-seronegative.

V is TRBV19 and J is TRBJ2-7; 10 positions match TRBD1. CDR1 is LNHDA and CDR2 is SQIVND in the germline V gene (reference sequence). CDR3 length: 14 residues. V trimming: 6 bases; J trimming: 2 bases; junction bases outside the gene matches: 4. CDR3 DNA sequence: TGTGCCAGTAGCCAGGGACAGGGGACCTACGAGCAGTACTTC. Translated, it gives CASSQGQGTYEQYF.

This sequence joins TRBV7-9 and TRBJ1-1, with TRBD1 matching over 9 bases. Germline CDR1 reads SEHNR; CDR2 reads FQNEAQ (reference sequence). The CDR3 consists of 15 residues. The V and J ends lost 3 bases and 5 bases, in that order; junction bases with no gene match: 7. The CDR3 is CASSLSGTGKTEAFF. The CDR3 nucleotides are TGTGCCAGCAGCTTGTCCGGGACAGGGAAGACTGAAGCTTTCTTT.

The rearrangement uses TRBV4-1 and TRBJ2-7, with no clear D. In germline, CDR1 is MGHRA, CDR2 YSYEKL. This CDR3 comprises 18 residues. V shed 7 bases and J shed 6 bases, with 31 bases lying between them. CDR3 bases: TGCGCCAGCATCACCAAGTCGAGGCTTAACTCCGTTCCCTTCGAGCAGTACTTC. It yields the protein CASITKSRLNSVPFEQYF.

V usage is TRBV30 and J usage is TRBJ2-1, with TRBD2 identical over 8 bases. Germline trimming cut 2 bases from V and 9 bases from J; bases unmatched to any gene: 6. Germline CDR1 and CDR2: GTSNPN and SVGIG (reference sequence). The CDR3 runs to 13 residues. The CDR3 spells CAWSSGTRPEQFF. The CDR3 coding sequence is TGTGCCTGGAGTTCCGGGACTAGGCCTGAGCAGTTCTTC. The full variable domain, with the rest looked up from reference TRBV30 and TRBJ2-1, is SQTIHQWPATLVQPVGSPLSLECTVEGTSNPNLYWYRQAAGRGLQLLFYSVGIGQISSEVPQNLSASRPQDRQFILSSKKLLLSDSGFYLCAWSSGTRPEQFFGPGTRLTVL.

J is TRBJ1-1 and V is TRBV6-1; D is perhaps TRBD1 (6 bases). This CDR3 region has 15 residues. Germline CDR1 and CDR2: MNHNS and SASEGT. V lost 7 bases, J lost 4 bases, and 19 bases lay in between. The chain's CDR3 is CASILTGHWGTEAFF. Here the CDR3 DNA reads TGTGCCAGCATTCTAACAGGGCACTGGGGCACTGAAGCTTTCTTT.

This chain connects TRBV29-1 to TRBJ2-1; 10 positions match TRBD2. This CDR3 has 15 residues. CDR1 and CDR2 from the germline V gene are SQVTM and ANQGSEA. The V gene end was trimmed by 5 bases and the J gene end by 0 bases; junction bases not matched to a gene: 4. CDR3 region: CSVNGLAVSYNEQFF. Written as DNA, the CDR3 is TGCAGCGTTAATGGACTAGCGGTCTCCTACAATGAGCAGTTCTTC.

The chain employs TRBV7-3 and TRBJ2-5; 7 bases align to TRBD2. The CDR3 has 14 amino acids. In germline, CDR1 is SGHTA, CDR2 FQGTGA. Germline trimming cut 5 bases from V and 3 bases from J; bases unmatched to any gene: 6. This CDR3 reads CASSPGTTKETQYF. The DNA for the CDR3 is TGTGCCAGCAGCCCTGGGACTACCAAAGAGACCCAGTACTTC.

The V and J genes are TRBV4-3 and TRBJ2-7; TRBD2 matches at 7 bases. The germline gives CDR1 LGHNA, CDR2 YSLEER. V lost 9 bases, J lost 6 bases, and 14 bases stayed unmatched. There are 14 residues in the CDR3. The CDR3 sequence is CARPWAGVKCEQYF. CDR3 sequence (DNA): TGCGCCAGACCATGGGCGGGAGTGAAATGCGAGCAGTACTTC.

The chain is built from TRBV18 and TRBJ2-2, with D maybe TRBD1 (6 bases). Trimming shortened V by 3 bases and J by 5 bases, and 13 bases separated the two germline ends. Germline V gene data show CDR1 as KGHSH and CDR2 as LQKENI. This CDR3 is built from 15 residues. Here the CDR3 DNA reads TGTGCCAGCTCACCGGGGGCAGTTGGGACCGGGGAGCTGTTTTTT. This encodes CASSPGAVGTGELFF.

The chain is built from TRBV2 and TRBJ1-1; possible D gene TRBD1, 5 bases. Looked up from germline, CDR1 is SNHLY and CDR2 is FYNNEI. This CDR3 is 14 amino acids long. V lost 6 bases and J 7 bases, leaving 18 bases between the germline ends. This chain's CDR3 is CASRAGTRVDEAFF. In nucleotides, the CDR3 is TGTGCCAGCAGGGCAGGGACTAGGGTTGATGAAGCTTTCTTT.

The chain uses TRBV5-1 and TRBJ1-1, with D maybe TRBD1 (5 bases). This CDR3 is 14 amino acids long. V was pared by 0 bases and J by 4 bases, with 10 bases between. In germline, CDR1 is SGHRS, CDR2 YFSETQ. CDR3 coding DNA: TGCGCCAGCAGCTTGGAAGGGAGGGGCACTGAAGCTTTCTTT. Its translation: CASSLEGRGTEAFF.

CDR3 nucleotide sequence: TGTGCCTGGAAAGGGTACAGGGGATCTGTCTCTGAAGCTTTCTTT. Amino acids: CAWKGYRGSVSEAFF. V is TRBV30 and J is TRBJ1-1; 7 bases line up with TRBD1. Losses at the gene ends were 4 bases for V and 6 bases for J; bases not matched to a gene: 14. The germline CDR1 and CDR2 sequences are GTSNPN and SVGIG (reference sequence). The length of the CDR3 is 15 residues.

V is TRBV18 and J is TRBJ2-5, with 7 positions matching TRBD2. Per germline, CDR1 KGHSH and CDR2 LQKENI. This CDR3 has 15 residues. Trimming cost V 1 base and J 2 bases; bases outside gene matches: 4. CDR3 nucleotides: TGTGCCAGCTCACCACTTGGGACTACTCAAGAGACCCAGTACTTC. Residues: CASSPLGTTQETQYF.

V is TRBV6-1 and J is TRBJ1-1; D is unresolved. The CDR3 runs to 13 residues. The germline V gene encodes CDR1 MNHNS and CDR2 SASEGT. V was pared by 6 bases and J by 1 base, with 9 bases between. CDR3 coding DNA: TGTGCCAGCAGCCTCAGGCAGAACACTGAAGCTTTCTTT. Protein: CASSLRQNTEAFF.

This chain uses TRBV2 with TRBJ2-7; D is uncertain. The germline gives CDR1 SNHLY, CDR2 FYNNEI. The CDR3 runs to 11 residues. Trimming pared 4 bases from V and 4 bases from J, leaving 5 bases between. The DNA for the CDR3 is TGTGCCAGCAGTGTCGGGTACGAGCAGTACTTC. This translates into CASSVGYEQYF.

The chain couples TRBV5-6 to TRBJ1-2, with D maybe TRBD1 (6 bases). The germline gives CDR1 SGHDT, CDR2 YYEEEE. V lost 5 bases to trimming and J lost 6 bases, with 14 bases between them. The CDR3 extends over 13 amino acids. The CDR3 loop is CASSRAGVDGYTF. The CDR3, as DNA: TGTGCCAGCAGTAGAGCAGGGGTGGATGGCTACACCTTC.

This rearrangement joins TRBV5-4 to TRBJ2-3; TRBD1 aligns across 7 bases. Germline CDR1 reads SGHNT; CDR2 reads YYREEE (reference sequence). The V and J ends lost 2 bases and 11 bases, in that order; junction bases with no gene match: 8. CDR3 size: 13 residues. The CDR3 reads CASSFPTGERQYF. The CDR3 DNA sequence: TGTGCCAGCAGCTTCCCCACAGGGGAGAGGCAGTATTTT.

The chain uses TRBV30 and TRBJ2-4; the match to TRBD1 covers 7 bases. The CDR3 runs to 17 residues. The J segment lost 0 bases and the V segment lost 4 bases, leaving 12 bases of the junction unmatched. Germline CDR1 is GTSNPN and CDR2 is SVGIG (reference sequence). CDR3 sequence (DNA): TGTGCCTGGACCCGGGACAGAACAAACCTAGCCAAAAACATTCAGTACTTC. Amino acid sequence: CAWTRDRTNLAKNIQYF.

The rearrangement uses TRBV11-2 and TRBJ1-1; weak D call: TRBD1 (5 bases). Germline-derived CDR1 and CDR2 are SGHAT and FQNNGV. The CDR3 loop spans 14 amino acids. The germline V and J ends were trimmed by 1 base and 7 bases, with 13 bases remaining between them. The CDR3 loop is CASSLGEGMGEAFF. The CDR3 coding sequence is TGTGCCAGCAGCTTAGGGGAGGGGATGGGTGAAGCTTTCTTT.

The rearrangement joins TRBV7-8 to TRBJ1-5; no clear D gene. The germline gives CDR1 SGHVS, CDR2 FQNEAQ. The ends were cut back, 6 bases at V and 6 bases at J, with 9 bases in the middle. This CDR3 is 12 amino acids long. CDR3 protein: CASSLYSQPQHF. CDR3 sequence (DNA): TGTGCCAGCAGTCTCTATAGTCAGCCCCAGCATTTT.

The chain uses TRBV6-5 and TRBJ1-1; no reliable D call. V dropped 6 bases and J dropped 11 bases, with 16 bases sitting between them. Germline V gene sequence: CDR1 MNHEY, CDR2 SVGAGI. The CDR3 sequence is 12 residues long. The CDR3 DNA sequence: TGTGCCAGCAGGATCCCAGCGGGCCGGGCTTTCTTT. Translating it yields CASRIPAGRAFF.

This CDR3 reads CASSQERTGGGQPQHF. DNA for the CDR3: TGCGCCAGCAGCCAAGAGAGGACAGGGGGTGGACAGCCCCAGCATTTT. The V gene is TRBV4-1, the J gene TRBJ1-5, with 10 bases that match TRBD1. Trimming cost V 0 bases and J 7 bases; bases outside gene matches: 6. This CDR3 spans 16 amino acids. Germline CDR1 is MGHRA and CDR2 is YSYEKL.

The V call is TRBV6-5, the J call TRBJ1-1, with TRBD1 identical over 9 bases. This CDR3 spans 14 amino acids. CDR1 is MNHEY, CDR2 SVGAGI, per germline. V lost 4 bases to trimming and J lost 4 bases; unmatched junction nucleotides: 4. The DNA of the CDR3 is TGTGCCAGCAGTTCGGACAGGGGAAGCACTGAAGCTTTCTTT. Translated, it gives CASSSDRGSTEAFF.

The genes are TRBV4-1 and TRBJ1-2; 11 nucleotides match TRBD1. The V gene's germline CDR1 is MGHRA and CDR2 YSYEKL. This CDR3 contains 17 residues. After removal of 3 bases from V and 1 base from J, the junction contained 7 bases not matched to a gene. For the CDR3, the DNA is TGCGCCAGCAGCCACCCTCGGGGACAGGGGGGTAACTATGGCTACACCTTC. As protein: CASSHPRGQGGNYGYTF.

The rearrangement uses TRBV6-5 and TRBJ2-7, with D perhaps matching TRBD2 (5 bases). The germline gives CDR1 MNHEY, CDR2 SVGAGI. Deletions cut 5 bases from V and 5 bases from J, with 13 bases between. The CDR3 extends over 13 amino acids. CDR3 coding DNA: TGTGCCAGCAGTCGACAAAGCGGCCACGAGCAGTACTTC. It translates to CASSRQSGHEQYF.

The J gene is TRBJ2-3, the V gene TRBV11-3; perhaps TRBD1 as D (5 bases). The germline V gene encodes CDR1 SGHNT and CDR2 YENEEA. This CDR3 spans 14 amino acids. The V gene lost 1 base and the J gene lost 4 bases, with 9 bases spanning the gap. CDR3 in amino acids: CASSLVPTADTQYF. CDR3 bases: TGTGCCAGCAGCTTAGTACCGACAGCAGATACGCAGTATTTT.

V usage is TRBV25-1 and J usage is TRBJ2-7; 8 bases are a match to TRBD1. The CDR3 sequence is 17 residues long. Germline values: CDR1 MGHDK, CDR2 SYGVNS. J was trimmed by 6 bases and V by 1 base; bases with no gene match: 14. The CDR3: CASSESVGGTGVPEQYF. The DNA of the CDR3 is TGTGCCAGCAGTGAATCAGTTGGCGGGACAGGAGTACCCGAGCAGTACTTC.

The chain employs TRBV4-2 and TRBJ2-3, with TRBD2 matching over 10 bases. Germline V lookup: CDR1 LGHNA, CDR2 YNFKEQ. The CDR3 is 16 amino acids. Trimming at V came to 4 bases and at J to 5 bases, leaving 9 bases not matched to a gene. This CDR3 reads CASSLVAGGHKDTQYF. The CDR3, as DNA: TGTGCCAGCAGCCTGGTAGCGGGGGGCCATAAAGATACGCAGTATTTT.

The gene calls are TRBV4-2 and TRBJ2-5; TRBD2 matches at 14 bases. CDR3 length: 16 amino acids. The V and J ends lost 3 bases and 4 bases, in that order; junction bases with no gene match: 4. CDR1 and CDR2 (germline): LGHNA, YNFKEQ. The CDR3 reads CASSQGLAGVAETQYF. The DNA for the CDR3 is TGTGCCAGCAGCCAGGGACTAGCGGGAGTTGCAGAGACCCAGTACTTC.

J is TRBJ2-7 and V is TRBV7-8; 7 bases line up with TRBD2. J gave up 1 base and V 3 bases, and 12 bases lay outside the gene matches. Per the germline V gene, CDR1 is SGHVS and CDR2 is FQNEAQ. The CDR3 totals 17 residues. The CDR3 protein is CASSFHRLLAPSYEQYF. The CDR3 bases are TGTGCCAGCAGCTTCCACCGATTACTAGCGCCTTCCTACGAGCAGTACTTC.